This TCR beta chain was captured by sequencing in a study of cytomegalovirus exposure and HLA in healthy donors. Study-wide findings and caveats: Data from an earlier analysis indicated that most TCR beta V segments were productive either about 90% or about 30% of the time. Fewer N-insertions (relative to the roughly 670-donor mean) were reportedly seen in an Asian-associated ancestry cluster in a later analysis. Association of approximately 16,000 TCR beta sequences with HLA alleles was found at 0.05 false discovery rate in a later analysis.

Germline V lookup: CDR1 MNHEY, CDR2 SMNVEV (reference sequence). J lost 8 bases, V lost 5 bases, and 18 bases had no gene match. This CDR3 spans 20 amino acids. A multiplex PCR was run with 60 Vbeta primers and 13 Jbeta primers. Sequencing was performed with immunoSEQ multiplex PCR; in TCRdb, only in-frame clones are kept and a portion is missing. The sample shows 150,000 to 200,000 clones, around 85% of them seen only once. When sampled, the donors appeared nominally healthy, though they likely had unrecorded immune exposures. There are a few counts of this clone. No antigen is known for it. V and J are TRBV27 and TRBJ2-1, with TRBD2 matching 16 bases. This receptor was identified in a man younger than 35 in good health and CMV-seronegative. Material: PBMCs. The CDR3 is CASSPTPGLAGGPLLDEQFF. CDR3 nucleotides: TGTGCCAGCAGTCCCACCCCGGGACTAGCGGGAGGGCCCCTTTTGGATGAGCAGTTCTTC.